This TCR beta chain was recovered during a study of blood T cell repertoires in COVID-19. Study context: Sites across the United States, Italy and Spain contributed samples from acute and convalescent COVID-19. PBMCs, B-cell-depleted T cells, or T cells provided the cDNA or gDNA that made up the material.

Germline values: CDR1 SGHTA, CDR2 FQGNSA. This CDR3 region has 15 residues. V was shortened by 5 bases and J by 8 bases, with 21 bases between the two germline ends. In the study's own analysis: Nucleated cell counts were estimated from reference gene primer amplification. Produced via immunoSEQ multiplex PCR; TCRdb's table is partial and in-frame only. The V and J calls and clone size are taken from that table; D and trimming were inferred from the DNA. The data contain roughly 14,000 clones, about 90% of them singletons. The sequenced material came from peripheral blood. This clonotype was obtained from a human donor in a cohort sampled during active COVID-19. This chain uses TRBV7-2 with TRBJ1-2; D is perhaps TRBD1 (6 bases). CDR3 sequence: CASSPDLDSSRGYTF. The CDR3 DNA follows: TGTGCCAGCAGCCCCGACCTGGACAGCTCTCGAGGCTACACCTTC.